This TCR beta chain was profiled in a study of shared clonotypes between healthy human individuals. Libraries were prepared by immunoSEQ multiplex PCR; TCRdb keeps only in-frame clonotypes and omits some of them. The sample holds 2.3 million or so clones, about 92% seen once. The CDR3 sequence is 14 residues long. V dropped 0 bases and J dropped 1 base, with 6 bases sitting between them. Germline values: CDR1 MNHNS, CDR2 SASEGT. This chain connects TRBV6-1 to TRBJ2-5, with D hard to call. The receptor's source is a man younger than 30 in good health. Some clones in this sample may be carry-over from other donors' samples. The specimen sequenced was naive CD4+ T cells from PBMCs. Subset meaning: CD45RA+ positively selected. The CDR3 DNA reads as TGTGCCAGCAGTGAAGCCCTAAGCCAAGAGACCCAGTACTTC. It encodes CASSEALSQETQYF.